This T cell receptor beta chain was recovered during a study of T-cell memory formation after mild COVID-19. Whole-study context: Largely, the TCR clusters proved donor specific. Study outcomes and limitations: The authors did not confirm SARS-CoV-2 specificity of second-wave clones peaking day 37. Of the contracting clones, CD4+ ones lay mainly in CM and EM, and CD8+ ones in EMRA.

Turning to this clonotype: The antigen is not known.

Barcoded TCR alpha and TCR beta cDNA libraries with UMIs came from 5'RACE using constant-segment primers. In TCRdb, the 5' RACE reads were re-called with MiXCR into one record per CDR3 protein. The sample shows about 340,000 distinct CDR3 sequences, around a sixth of them seen only once. The V gene's germline CDR1 is MGHRA and CDR2 YSYEKL. The CDR3 sequence is 14 residues long. V lost 4 bases to trimming and J lost 8 bases, with 15 bases between them. The V call is TRBV4-1, the J call TRBJ1-3; D unclear. The TCR originated in a man younger than 35 who had mild COVID-19 (a few samples of this study predate the infection). Cell type and time point are not known. The sequenced sample consisted of PBMCs or a T cell subset sorted from them (not recorded which). CDR3 nucleotide sequence: TGCGCCAGCAGCCCAATCCAACCGGTGGACACCATATATTTT. Its protein product is CASSPIQPVDTIYF.